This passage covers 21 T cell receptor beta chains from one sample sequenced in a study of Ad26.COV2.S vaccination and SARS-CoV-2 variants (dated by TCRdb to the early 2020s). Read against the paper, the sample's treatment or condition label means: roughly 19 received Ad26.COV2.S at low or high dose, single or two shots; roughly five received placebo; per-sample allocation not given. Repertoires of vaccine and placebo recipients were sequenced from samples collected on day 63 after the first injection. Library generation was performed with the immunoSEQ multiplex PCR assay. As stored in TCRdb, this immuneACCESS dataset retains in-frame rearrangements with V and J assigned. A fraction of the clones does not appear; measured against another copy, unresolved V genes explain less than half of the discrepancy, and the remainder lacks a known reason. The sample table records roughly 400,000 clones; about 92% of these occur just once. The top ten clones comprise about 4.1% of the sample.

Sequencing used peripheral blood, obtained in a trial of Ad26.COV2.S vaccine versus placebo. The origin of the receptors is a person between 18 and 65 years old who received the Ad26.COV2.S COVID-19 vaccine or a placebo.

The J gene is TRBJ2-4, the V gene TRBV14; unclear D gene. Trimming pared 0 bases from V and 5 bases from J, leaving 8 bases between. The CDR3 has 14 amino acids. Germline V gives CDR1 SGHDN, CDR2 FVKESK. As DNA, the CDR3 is TGTGCCAGCAGCCAAGACTCCACCCAAAACATTCAGTACTTC. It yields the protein CASSQDSTQNIQYF.

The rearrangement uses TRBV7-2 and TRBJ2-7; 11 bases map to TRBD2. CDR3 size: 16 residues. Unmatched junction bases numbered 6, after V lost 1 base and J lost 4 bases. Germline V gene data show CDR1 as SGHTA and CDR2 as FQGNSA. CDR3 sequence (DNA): TGTGCCAGCAGCTTAGGAGGACTAGCGGGTGGGTACGAGCAGTACTTC. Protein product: CASSLGGLAGGYEQYF. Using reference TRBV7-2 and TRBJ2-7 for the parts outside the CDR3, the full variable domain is GAGVSQSPSNKVTEKGKDVELRCDPISGHTALYWYRQSLGQGLEFLIYFQGNSAPDKSGLPSDRFSAERTGGSVSTLTIQRTQQEDSAVYLCASSLGGLAGGYEQYFGPGTRLTVT.

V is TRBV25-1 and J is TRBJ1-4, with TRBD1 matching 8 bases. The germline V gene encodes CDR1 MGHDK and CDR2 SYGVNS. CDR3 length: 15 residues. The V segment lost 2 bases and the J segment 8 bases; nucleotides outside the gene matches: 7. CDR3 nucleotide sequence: TGTGCCAGCAGTGAAGGGGGACAGGTGGTGGAAAAACTGTTTTTT. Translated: CASSEGGQVVEKLFF.

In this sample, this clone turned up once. This CDR3 is CASSPRGQGAGGTEAFF. The CDR3 region has the DNA TGTGCCAGCAGCCCAAGAGGACAGGGCGCTGGCGGCACTGAAGCTTTCTTT. This chain links TRBV7-6 with TRBJ1-1; the match to TRBD1 covers 8 bases. Germline CDR1 SGHVS, CDR2 FNYEAQ. V dropped 5 bases and J dropped 4; count of bases not matched to a gene: 15. The CDR3 extends over 17 amino acids.

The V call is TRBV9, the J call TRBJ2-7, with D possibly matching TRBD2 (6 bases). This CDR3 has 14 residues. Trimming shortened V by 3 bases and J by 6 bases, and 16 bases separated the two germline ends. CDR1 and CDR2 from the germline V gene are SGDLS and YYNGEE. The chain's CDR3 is CASSANQGGGEQYF. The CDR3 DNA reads TGTGCCAGCAGCGCCAATCAGGGAGGAGGCGAGCAGTACTTC.

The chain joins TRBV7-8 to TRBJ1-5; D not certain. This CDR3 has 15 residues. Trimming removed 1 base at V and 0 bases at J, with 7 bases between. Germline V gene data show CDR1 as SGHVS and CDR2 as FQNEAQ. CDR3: CASSLVSNSNQPQHF. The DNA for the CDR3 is TGTGCCAGCAGCTTAGTCAGTAATAGCAATCAGCCCCAGCATTTT.

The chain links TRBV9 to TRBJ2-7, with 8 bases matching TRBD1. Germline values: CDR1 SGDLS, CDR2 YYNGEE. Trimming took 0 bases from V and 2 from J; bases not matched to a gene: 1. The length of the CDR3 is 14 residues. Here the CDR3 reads CASSVEGQAYEQYF. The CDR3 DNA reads TGTGCCAGCAGCGTAGAGGGACAGGCCTACGAGCAGTACTTC. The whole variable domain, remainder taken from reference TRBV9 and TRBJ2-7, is DSGVTQTPKHLITATGQRVTLRCSPRSGDLSVYWYQQSLDQGLQFLIQYYNGEERAKGNILERFSAQQFPDLHSELNLSSLELGDSALYFCASSVEGQAYEQYFGPGTRLTVT.

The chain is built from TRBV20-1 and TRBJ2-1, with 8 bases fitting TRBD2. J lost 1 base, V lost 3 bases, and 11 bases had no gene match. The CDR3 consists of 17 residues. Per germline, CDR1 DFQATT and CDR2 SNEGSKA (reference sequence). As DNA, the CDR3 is TGCAGTGCTAGTCTCGGACTAGCCGATCCTTCCTACAATGAGCAGTTCTTC. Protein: CSASLGLADPSYNEQFF.

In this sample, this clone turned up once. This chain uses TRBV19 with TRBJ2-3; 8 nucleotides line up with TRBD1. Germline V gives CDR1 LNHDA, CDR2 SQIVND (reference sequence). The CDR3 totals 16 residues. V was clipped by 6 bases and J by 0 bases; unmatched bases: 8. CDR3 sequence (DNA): TGTGCCAGTAGATCGCCAGGGGGCGCGAGCACAGATACGCAGTATTTT. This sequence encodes CASRSPGGASTDTQYF.

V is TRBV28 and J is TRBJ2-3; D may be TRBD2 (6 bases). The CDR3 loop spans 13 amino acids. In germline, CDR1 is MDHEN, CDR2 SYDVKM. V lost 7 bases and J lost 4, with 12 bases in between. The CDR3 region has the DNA TGTGCCAGCATCTCGACGGGGGCAGATACGCAGTATTTT. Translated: CASISTGADTQYF.

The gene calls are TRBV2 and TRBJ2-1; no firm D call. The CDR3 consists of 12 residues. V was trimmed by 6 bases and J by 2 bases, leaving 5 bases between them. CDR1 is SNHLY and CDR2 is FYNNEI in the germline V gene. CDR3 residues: CASSFTYNEQFF. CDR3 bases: TGTGCCAGCAGCTTCACCTACAATGAGCAGTTCTTC. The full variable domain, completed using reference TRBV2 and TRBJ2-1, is EPEVTQTPSHQVTQMGQEVILRCVPISNHLYFYWYRQILGQKVEFLVSFYNNEISEKSEIFDDQFSVERPDGSNFTLKIRSTKLEDSAMYFCASSFTYNEQFFGPGTRLTVL.

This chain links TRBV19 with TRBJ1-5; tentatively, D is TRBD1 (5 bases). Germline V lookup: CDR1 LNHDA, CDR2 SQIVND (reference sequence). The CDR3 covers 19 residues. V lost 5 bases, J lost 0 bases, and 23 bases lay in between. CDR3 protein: CASSFPWGTKGASNQPQHF. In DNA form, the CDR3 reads TGTGCCAGTAGTTTTCCCTGGGGGACGAAAGGGGCTAGCAATCAGCCCCAGCATTTT. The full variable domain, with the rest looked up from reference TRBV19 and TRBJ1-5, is DGGITQSPKYLFRKEGQNVTLSCEQNLNHDAMYWYRQDPGQGLRLIYYSQIVNDFQKGDIAEGYSVSREKKESFPLTVTSAQKNPTAFYLCASSFPWGTKGASNQPQHFGDGTRLSIL.

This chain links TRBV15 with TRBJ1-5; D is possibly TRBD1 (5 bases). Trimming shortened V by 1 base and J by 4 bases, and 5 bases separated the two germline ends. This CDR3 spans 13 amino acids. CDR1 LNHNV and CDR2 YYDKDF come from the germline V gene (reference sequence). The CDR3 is CATSRGQNQPQHF. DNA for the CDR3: TGTGCCACCAGCAGAGGACAGAATCAGCCCCAGCATTTT.

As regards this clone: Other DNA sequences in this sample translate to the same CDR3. The CDR3 DNA follows: TGCGCCAGCAGCTTGGAGACAGGGGGGACTTACGAGCAGTACTTC. This gives the protein CASSLETGGTYEQYF. The chain recombines TRBV5-1 with TRBJ2-7; 9 bases are shared with TRBD1. Trimming took 0 bases from V and 4 from J; bases not matched to a gene: 5. The CDR3 has 15 residues. Germline values: CDR1 SGHRS, CDR2 YFSETQ. Complete variable domain (other parts from reference TRBV5-1 and TRBJ2-7): KAGVTQTPRYLIKTRGQQVTLSCSPISGHRSVSWYQQTPGQGLQFLFEYFSETQRNKGNFPGRFSGRQFSNSRSEMNVSTLELGDSALYLCASSLETGGTYEQYFGPGTRLTVT.

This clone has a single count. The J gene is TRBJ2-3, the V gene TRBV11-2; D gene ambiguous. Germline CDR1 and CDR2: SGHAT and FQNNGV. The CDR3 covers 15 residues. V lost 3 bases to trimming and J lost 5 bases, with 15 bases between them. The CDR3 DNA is TGTGCCAGCAGCTTCGATCGGCGTTCGGAAGATACGCAGTATTTT. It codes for CASSFDRRSEDTQYF.

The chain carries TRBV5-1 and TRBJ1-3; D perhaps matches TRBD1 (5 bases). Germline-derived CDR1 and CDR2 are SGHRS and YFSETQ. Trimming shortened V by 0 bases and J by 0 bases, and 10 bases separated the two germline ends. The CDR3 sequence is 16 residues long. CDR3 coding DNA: TGCGCCAGCAGCTTGGGGGGCATTCGCTCTGGAAACACCATATATTTT. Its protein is CASSLGGIRSGNTIYF.

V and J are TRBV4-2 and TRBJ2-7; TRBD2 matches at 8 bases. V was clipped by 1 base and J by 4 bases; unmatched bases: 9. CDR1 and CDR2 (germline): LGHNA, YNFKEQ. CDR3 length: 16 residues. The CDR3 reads CASSQAGTREAYEQYF. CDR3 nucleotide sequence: TGTGCCAGCAGCCAAGCCGGTACGCGGGAGGCGTACGAGCAGTACTTC.

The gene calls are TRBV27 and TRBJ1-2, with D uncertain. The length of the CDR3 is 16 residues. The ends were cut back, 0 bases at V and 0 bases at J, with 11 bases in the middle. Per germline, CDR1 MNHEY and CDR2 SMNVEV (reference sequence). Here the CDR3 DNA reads TGTGCCAGCAGTTTATCCGGAGACGGTGCTAACTATGGCTACACCTTC. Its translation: CASSLSGDGANYGYTF.

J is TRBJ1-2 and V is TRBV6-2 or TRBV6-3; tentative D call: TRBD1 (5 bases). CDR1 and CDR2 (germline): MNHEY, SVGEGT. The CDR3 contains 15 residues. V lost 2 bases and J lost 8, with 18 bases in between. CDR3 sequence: CASSYVGAPHSGYTF. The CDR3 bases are TGTGCCAGCAGTTACGTTGGGGCCCCGCACTCGGGCTACACCTTC.

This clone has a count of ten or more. The CDR3 spells CASSLVFGTGSRDEQFF. In DNA form, the CDR3 reads TGTGCCAGCAGCTTAGTTTTTGGTACTGGGTCTCGCGATGAGCAGTTCTTC. The rearrangement links TRBV7-9 to TRBJ2-1; D not resolved. This CDR3 is built from 17 residues. Germline loops: CDR1 SEHNR, CDR2 FQNEAQ (reference sequence). V lost 1 base and J lost 8, with 21 bases in between.

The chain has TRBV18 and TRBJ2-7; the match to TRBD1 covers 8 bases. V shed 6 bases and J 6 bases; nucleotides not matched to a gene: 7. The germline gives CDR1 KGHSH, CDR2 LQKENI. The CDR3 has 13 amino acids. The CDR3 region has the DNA TGTGCCAGCTCGCCCGGCAGGGGGCTCGAGCAGTACTTC. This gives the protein CASSPGRGLEQYF. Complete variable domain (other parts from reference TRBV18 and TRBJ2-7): NAGVMQNPRHLVRRRGQEARLRCSPMKGHSHVYWYRQLPEEGLKFMVYLQKENIIDESGMPKERFSAEFPKEGPSILRIQQVVRGDSAAYFCASSPGRGLEQYFGPGTRLTVT.